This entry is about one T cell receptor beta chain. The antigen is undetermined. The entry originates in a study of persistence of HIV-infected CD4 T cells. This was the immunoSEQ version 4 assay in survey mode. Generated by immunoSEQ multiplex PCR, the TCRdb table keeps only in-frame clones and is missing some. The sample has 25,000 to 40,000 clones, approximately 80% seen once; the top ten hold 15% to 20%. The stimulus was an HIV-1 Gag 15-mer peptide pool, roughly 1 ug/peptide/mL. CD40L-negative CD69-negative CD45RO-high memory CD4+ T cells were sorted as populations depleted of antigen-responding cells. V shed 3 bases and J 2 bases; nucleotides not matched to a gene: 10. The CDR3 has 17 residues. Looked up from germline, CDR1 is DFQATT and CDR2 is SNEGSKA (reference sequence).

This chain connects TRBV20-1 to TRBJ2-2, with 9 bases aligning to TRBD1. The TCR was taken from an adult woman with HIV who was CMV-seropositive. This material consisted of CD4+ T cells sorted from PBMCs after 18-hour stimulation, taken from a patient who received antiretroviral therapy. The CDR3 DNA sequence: TGCAGTGCTAGTTTACGGGGACAGGGAGGAAACACCGGGGAGCTGTTTTTT. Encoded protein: CSASLRGQGGNTGELFF.